These 5 T cell receptor beta chains were sequenced from one sample in a study of T cell changes during pregnancy in multiple sclerosis. Using immunoSEQ multiplex PCR, the repertoire was profiled, and TCRdb retains in-frame clones only, with some absent. The repertoire has about 57,000 clones, 80% to 95% of them found once; the top ten carry roughly 0.71%. The material sequenced was CD4+ T cells from peripheral blood mononuclear cells, taken in the third trimester of pregnancy. Receptor source: a female donor with multiple sclerosis, enrolled in a pregnancy study.

The chain couples TRBV19 to TRBJ2-6; no reliable D call. Trimming pared 1 base from V and 1 base from J, leaving 5 bases between. The CDR3 runs 15 residues. Germline CDR1 and CDR2: LNHDA and SQIVND (reference sequence). The CDR3 bases are TGTGCCAGTAGTATAGTAGTTTCTGGGGCCAACGTCCTGACTTTC. It specifies CASSIVVSGANVLTF.

The chain combines TRBV7-2 with TRBJ2-4; TRBD1 is a possible D gene (6 bases). From germline, CDR1 is SGHTA and CDR2 FQGNSA. The ends were cut back, 4 bases at V and 0 bases at J, with 22 bases in the middle. The CDR3 totals 19 residues. CDR3 sequence: CASSSTRQARVLAKNIQYF. Written as DNA, the CDR3 is TGTGCCAGCAGCTCCACCCGACAGGCGAGGGTCTTAGCCAAAAACATTCAGTACTTC.

The chain combines TRBV6-5 with TRBJ2-3; 7 nucleotides align to TRBD2. This CDR3 comprises 14 residues. Unmatched junction bases numbered 2, after V lost 5 bases and J lost 0 bases. The germline V gene encodes CDR1 MNHEY and CDR2 SVGAGI. The CDR3 protein is CASSLAESTDTQYF. CDR3 sequence (DNA): TGTGCCAGCAGTCTAGCGGAGAGCACAGATACGCAGTATTTT.

The gene calls are TRBV6-5 and TRBJ1-1; 7 bases map to TRBD1. J was trimmed by 1 base and V by 3 bases; bases with no gene match: 8. Germline V CDR1 and CDR2: MNHEY, SVGAGI. There are 16 residues in the CDR3. The CDR3 loop is CASSYFIGGGNTEAFF. The CDR3 nucleotides read TGTGCCAGCAGTTATTTTATAGGGGGCGGGAACACTGAAGCTTTCTTT.

The V gene is TRBV6-5, the J gene TRBJ2-5; weak D call: TRBD2 (6 bases). CDR3 length equals 15 residues. CDR1 is MNHEY, CDR2 SVGAGI, per germline. The V end lost 7 bases, the J end lost 3 bases, and 18 bases lay between the germline ends. CDR3 in amino acids: CASKTEGFRKETQYF. In DNA form, the CDR3 reads TGTGCCAGCAAAACGGAGGGATTTCGGAAAGAGACCCAGTACTTC.